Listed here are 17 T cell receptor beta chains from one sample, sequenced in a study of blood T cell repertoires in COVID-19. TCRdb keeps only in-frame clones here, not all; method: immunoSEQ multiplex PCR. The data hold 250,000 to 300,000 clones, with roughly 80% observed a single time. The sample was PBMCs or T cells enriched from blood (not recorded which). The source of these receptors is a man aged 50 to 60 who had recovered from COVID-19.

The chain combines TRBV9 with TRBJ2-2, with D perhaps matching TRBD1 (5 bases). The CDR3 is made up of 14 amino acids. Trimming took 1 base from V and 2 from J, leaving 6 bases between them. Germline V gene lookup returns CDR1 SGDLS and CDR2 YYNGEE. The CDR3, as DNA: TGTGCCAGCAGCGTACAGGGCAACACCGGGGAGCTGTTTTTT. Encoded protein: CASSVQGNTGELFF.

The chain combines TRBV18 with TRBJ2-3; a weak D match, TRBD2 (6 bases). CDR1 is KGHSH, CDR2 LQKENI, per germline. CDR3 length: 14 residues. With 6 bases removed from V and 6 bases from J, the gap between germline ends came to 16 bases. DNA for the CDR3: TGTGCCAGCTCGGAGGGTAGTAGTGAGGATACGCAGTATTTT. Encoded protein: CASSEGSSEDTQYF. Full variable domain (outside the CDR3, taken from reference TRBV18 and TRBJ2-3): NAGVMQNPRHLVRRRGQEARLRCSPMKGHSHVYWYRQLPEEGLKFMVYLQKENIIDESGMPKERFSAEFPKEGPSILRIQQVVRGDSAAYFCASSEGSSEDTQYFGPGTRLTVL.

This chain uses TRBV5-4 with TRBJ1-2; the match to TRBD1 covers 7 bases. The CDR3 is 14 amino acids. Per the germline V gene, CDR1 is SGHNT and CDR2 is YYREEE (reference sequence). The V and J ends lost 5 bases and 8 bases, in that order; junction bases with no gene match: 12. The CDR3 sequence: CASSPGQHQWGYTF. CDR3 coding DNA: TGTGCCAGCAGTCCGGGACAGCATCAGTGGGGCTACACCTTC.

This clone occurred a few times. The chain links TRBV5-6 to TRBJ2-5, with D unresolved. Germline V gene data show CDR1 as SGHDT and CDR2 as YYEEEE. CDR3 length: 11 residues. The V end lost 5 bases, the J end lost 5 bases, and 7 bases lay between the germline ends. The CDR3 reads CASRRYETQYF. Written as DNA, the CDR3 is TGTGCCAGCAGGCGGTATGAGACCCAGTACTTC.

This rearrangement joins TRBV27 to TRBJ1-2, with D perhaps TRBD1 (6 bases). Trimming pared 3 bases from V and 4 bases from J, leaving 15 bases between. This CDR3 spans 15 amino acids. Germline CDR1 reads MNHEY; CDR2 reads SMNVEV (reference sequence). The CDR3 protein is CASSFGGLDVYGYTF. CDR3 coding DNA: TGTGCCAGCAGTTTTGGGGGCCTTGACGTCTATGGCTACACCTTC.

The CDR3 loop is CASSPHLGELFF. The CDR3 DNA reads TGTGCCAGCAGCCCACACCTCGGGGAGCTGTTTTTT. This rearrangement joins TRBV3-1 (or the pseudogene TRBV3-2) to TRBJ2-2; D is unresolved. Germline CDR1 reads LGHDT; CDR2 reads YNNKEL (reference sequence). The CDR3 covers 12 residues. The V end was cut by 4 bases, the J end by 7 bases, with 7 bases between.

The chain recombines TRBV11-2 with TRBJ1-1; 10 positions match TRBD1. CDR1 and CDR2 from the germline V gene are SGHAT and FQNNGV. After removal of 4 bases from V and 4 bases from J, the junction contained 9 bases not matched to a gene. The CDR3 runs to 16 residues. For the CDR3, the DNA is TGTGCCAGCAGCTCAAACGACAGGGGGCGGGGCACTGAAGCTTTCTTT. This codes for CASSSNDRGRGTEAFF.

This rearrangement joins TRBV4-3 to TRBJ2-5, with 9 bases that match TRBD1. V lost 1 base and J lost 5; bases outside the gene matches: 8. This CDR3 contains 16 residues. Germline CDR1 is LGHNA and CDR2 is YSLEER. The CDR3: CASSQAGQGRQETQYF. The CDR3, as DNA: TGCGCCAGCAGCCAAGCGGGACAGGGAAGGCAGGAGACCCAGTACTTC.

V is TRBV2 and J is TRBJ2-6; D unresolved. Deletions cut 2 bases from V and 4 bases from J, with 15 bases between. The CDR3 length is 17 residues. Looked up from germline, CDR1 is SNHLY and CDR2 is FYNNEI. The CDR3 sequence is CASSEYSGSRGANVLTF. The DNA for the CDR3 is TGTGCCAGCAGTGAATACAGTGGTTCGAGAGGGGCCAACGTCCTGACTTTC.

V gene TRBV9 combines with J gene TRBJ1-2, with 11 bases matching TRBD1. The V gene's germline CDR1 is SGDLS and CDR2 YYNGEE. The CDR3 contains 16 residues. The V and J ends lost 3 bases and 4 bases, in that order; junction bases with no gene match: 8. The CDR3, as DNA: TGTGCCAGCAGCGGCCGGGACAGGGGGATTAGCTATGGCTACACCTTC. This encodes CASSGRDRGISYGYTF.

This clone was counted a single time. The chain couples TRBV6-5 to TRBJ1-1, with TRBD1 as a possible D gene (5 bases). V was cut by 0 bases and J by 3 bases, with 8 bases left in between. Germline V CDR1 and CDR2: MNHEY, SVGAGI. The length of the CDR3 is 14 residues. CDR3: CASSYSGGYTEAFF. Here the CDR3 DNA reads TGTGCCAGCAGTTACTCGGGGGGGTACACTGAAGCTTTCTTT.

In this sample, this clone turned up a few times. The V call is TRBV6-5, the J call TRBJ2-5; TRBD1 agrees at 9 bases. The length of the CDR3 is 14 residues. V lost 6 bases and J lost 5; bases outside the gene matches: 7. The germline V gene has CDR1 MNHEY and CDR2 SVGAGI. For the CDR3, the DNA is TGTGCCAGCAGGCCTACAGGGGGCGAGGAGACCCAGTACTTC. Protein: CASRPTGGEETQYF.

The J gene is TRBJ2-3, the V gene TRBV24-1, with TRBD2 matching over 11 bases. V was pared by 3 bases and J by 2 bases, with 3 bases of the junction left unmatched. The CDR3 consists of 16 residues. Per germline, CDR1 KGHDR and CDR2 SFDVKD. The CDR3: CATSDGTSGSTDTQYF. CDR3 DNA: TGTGCCACCAGTGATGGGACTAGCGGATCCACAGATACGCAGTATTTT.

CDR3 in DNA: TGCGCCAGCAGCACAACTGGACAGGCACATAATGAAAAACTGTTTTTT. It codes for CASSTTGQAHNEKLFF. The chain couples TRBV5-1 to TRBJ1-4, with 7 nucleotides matching TRBD1. Germline CDR1 and CDR2: SGHRS and YFSETQ. The CDR3 has 16 amino acids. After removal of 4 bases from V and 4 bases from J, the junction contained 10 bases not matched to a gene.

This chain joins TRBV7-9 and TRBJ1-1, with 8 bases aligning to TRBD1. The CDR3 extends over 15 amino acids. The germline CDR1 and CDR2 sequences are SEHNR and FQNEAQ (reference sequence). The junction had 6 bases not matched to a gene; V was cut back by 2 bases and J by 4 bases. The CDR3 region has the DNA TGTGCCAGCAGCTTAACCGGGACAGGCCTCACTGAAGCTTTCTTT. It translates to CASSLTGTGLTEAFF.

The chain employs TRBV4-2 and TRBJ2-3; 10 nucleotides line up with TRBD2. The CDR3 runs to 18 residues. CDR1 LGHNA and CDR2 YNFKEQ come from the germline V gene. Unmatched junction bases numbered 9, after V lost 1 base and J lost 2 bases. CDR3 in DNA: TGTGCCAGCAGCCAAGGCGGTTCTAGCGGGGGAGTCACAGATACGCAGTATTTT. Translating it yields CASSQGGSSGGVTDTQYF.

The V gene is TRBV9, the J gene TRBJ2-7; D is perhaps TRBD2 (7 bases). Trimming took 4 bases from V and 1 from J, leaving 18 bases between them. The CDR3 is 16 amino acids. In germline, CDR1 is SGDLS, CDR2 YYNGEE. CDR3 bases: TGTGCCAGCAGCCCAAGGGGGGGGCGGGGTTCCTACGAGCAGTACTTC. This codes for CASSPRGGRGSYEQYF.